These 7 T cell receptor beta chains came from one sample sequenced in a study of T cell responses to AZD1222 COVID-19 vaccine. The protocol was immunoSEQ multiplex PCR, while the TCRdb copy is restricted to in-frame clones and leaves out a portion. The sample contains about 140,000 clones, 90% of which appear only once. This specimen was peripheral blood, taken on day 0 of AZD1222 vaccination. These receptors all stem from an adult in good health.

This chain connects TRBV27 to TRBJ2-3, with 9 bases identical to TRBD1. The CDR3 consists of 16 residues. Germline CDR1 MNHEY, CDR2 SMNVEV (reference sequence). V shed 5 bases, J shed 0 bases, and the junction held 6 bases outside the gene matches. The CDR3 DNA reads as TGTGCCAGCAGTCGGACAGGGGATTCTAGCACAGATACGCAGTATTTT. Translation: CASSRTGDSSTDTQYF.

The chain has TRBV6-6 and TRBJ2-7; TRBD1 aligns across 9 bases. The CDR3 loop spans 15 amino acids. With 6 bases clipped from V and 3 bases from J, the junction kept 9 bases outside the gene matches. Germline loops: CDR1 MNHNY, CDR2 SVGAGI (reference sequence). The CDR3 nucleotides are TGTGCCAGCAGAAAGGACAGGGGATCTTTCTACGAGCAGTACTTC. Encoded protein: CASRKDRGSFYEQYF.

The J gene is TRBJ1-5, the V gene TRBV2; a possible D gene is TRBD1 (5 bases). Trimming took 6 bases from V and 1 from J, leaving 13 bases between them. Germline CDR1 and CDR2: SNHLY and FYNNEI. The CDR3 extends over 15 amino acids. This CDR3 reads CASSAQTVSNQPQHF. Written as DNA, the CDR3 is TGTGCCAGCAGCGCCCAGACAGTCAGCAATCAGCCCCAGCATTTT.

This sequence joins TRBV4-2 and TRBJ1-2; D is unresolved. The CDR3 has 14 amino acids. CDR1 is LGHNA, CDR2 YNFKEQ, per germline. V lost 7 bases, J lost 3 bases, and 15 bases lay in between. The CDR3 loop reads CASTRIESHYGYTF. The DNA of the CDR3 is TGTGCCAGCACAAGGATAGAATCTCACTATGGCTACACCTTC.

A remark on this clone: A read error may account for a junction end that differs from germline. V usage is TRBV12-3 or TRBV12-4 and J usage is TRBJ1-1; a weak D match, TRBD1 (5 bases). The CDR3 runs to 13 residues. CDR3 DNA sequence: TGTGCCAGCAGTGTAGCCCAGGGCACTGAAGCTTTCTTT. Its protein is CASSVAQGTEAFF.

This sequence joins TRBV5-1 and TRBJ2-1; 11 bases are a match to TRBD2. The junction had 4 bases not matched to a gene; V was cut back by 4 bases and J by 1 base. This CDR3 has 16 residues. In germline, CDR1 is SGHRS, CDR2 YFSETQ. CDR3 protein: CASSATSGASYNEQFF. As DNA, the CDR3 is TGCGCCAGCAGCGCGACTAGCGGGGCTTCCTACAATGAGCAGTTCTTC.

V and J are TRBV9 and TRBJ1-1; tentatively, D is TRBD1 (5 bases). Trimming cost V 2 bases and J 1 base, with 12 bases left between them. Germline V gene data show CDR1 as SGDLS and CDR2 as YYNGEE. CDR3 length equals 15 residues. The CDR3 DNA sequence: TGTGCCAGCAGCGTTGGGGGGGAGGCGAACACTGAAGCTTTCTTT. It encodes CASSVGGEANTEAFF.